These T cell receptor beta chains were read from a single sample in a study of cytomegalovirus exposure and HLA in healthy donors. Clones were sequenced by immunoSEQ multiplex PCR, and TCRdb holds only the in-frame ones, with some missing. Here the sample spans some 140,000 clones, under 80% being singletons. Sample: PBMCs. These receptors all come from a woman in her fifties or sixties in good health and CMV-seropositive. CDR3s leave out the opening cysteine and the closing phenylalanine or tryptophan. Fields, in order: clone size, V gene, CDR3 protein. Clone size is given for some rows only: seen once, a few or many times, or a class if the clone is expanded.

>-|TRBV7-8
ASSSQGLTSVDTQY
>-|TRBV7-8
ASSSRVYGGTSYSGNTIY
>-|TRBV2
ASSQQGENTEAF
>-|TRBV27
ASSLSHRTARVYGYT
>-|TRBV25-1
ASSDGTGGSPLH
>once|TRBV28
ATTGNQVRNQPQH
>-|TRBV5-4
ASSLEAGRADTQY
>-|TRBV7-8
ASSLRTGPQYGYT
>-|TRBV30
AWSEQGEAQSEKLF
>-|TRBV6-5
ASRSTGSDTQY
>once|TRBV7-3
ASMDRASGNTIY
>-|TRBV5-1
ASSVDIYGYT
>-|TRBV5-6
ASSFSGTGYSNQPQH
>-|TRBV27
ASSSKTGAFETNEKLF
>-|TRBV4-2
ASSQGTDLQPQH
>few|TRBV14
ASSSRLAGGYEQY
>-|TRBV6-4
ASRGQGCTEAF
>-|TRBV7-6
ASSPAGGQDGYT
>-|TRBV2
ASIGILGYGYT
>-|TRBV15
ATSLGVASTDTQY
>-|TRBV7-2
ASSPQVTAAEQY
>-|TRBV6-1
ASSELVQVSSYEQY
>-|TRBV7-2
ASSAGTSGGAVSTDTQY
>-|TRBV30
AWSGLAGGSLGAQY
>-|TRBV9
ASSVWRFNQPQH
>-|TRBV7-2
ASSLSPGFTDTQY
>-|TRBV5-4
ASSLDRSTGELF
>-|TRBV6-5
ASSRGTGYQPQH
>-|TRBV6-7
ASSYSYAGAPYNEQF
>few|TRBV5-1
ASSLDISTGELF
>-|TRBV9
ASSYPGDTDTQY
>-|TRBV5-1
ASSIGTSGVNIYEQY
>-|TRBV6-5
ASSMGLNREAF
>-|TRBV4-1
ASSQGQPKNYGYT
>-|TRBV5-4
ASSLETSGGYT
>-|TRBV10-1
ASSGPRAGKTDTQY
>-|TRBV7-2
ASSLARELRASGYT
>-|TRBV7-2
ASSPRLAGREGQY
>-|TRBV11-2
ASSPRTSGEYNEQF
>-|TRBV10-3
AISESPQVTYGYT
>-|TRBV21-1
ASSSRTDKD
>-|TRBV4-1
ASSQDMNRNSPLH
>-|TRBV11-1
ASSLARWNEQF
>-|TRBV30
AWSLSPGANVLT
>-|TRBV13
ASSTQMASGILSEQF
>-|TRBV30
AWSRGANYGYT
>-|TRBV30
AWRERTGAKETQY
>-|TRBV6-5
ASSSRSNQPQH
>-|TRBV27
ASTPRGGFNEQF
>-|TRBV28
ASGGSYGYT
>-|TRBV11-3
ASSLILGELF
>-|TRBV6-5
ASRRDRAGNTIY
>-|TRBV7-9
ASSLAMIEGSTDTQY
>-|TRBV5-1
ASSPGWHLNNEQF